This T cell receptor (beta chain) was retrieved from a study of glioma-infiltrating T cells. Overall study findings and caveats: Very few CDR3 sequences were shared between tissue and blood. Tissue-blood divergence was below expectation in non-neoplastic patients, above in gliomas.

This clonotype has at least ten counts. What it binds is unknown. Amplification of TCR alpha and beta CDR3 regions from RNA used iRepertoire nested multiplex PCR. TCRdb itself ran the multiplex PCR reads through MiXCR, one entry per CDR3 protein. The sample shows about 89,000 distinct CDR3 sequences, around a quarter of them seen only once. The V end was cut by 3 bases, the J end by 8 bases, with 9 bases between. The CDR3 loop spans 12 amino acids. Germline assignment: CDR1 SGHTA and CDR2 FQGNSA. This sequence joins TRBV7-2 and TRBJ2-3; D is unclear. The TCR originated in a human donor with low-grade glioma or glioblastoma, undergoing nonglioma brain surgery, or in good health (not recorded which). The sample taken for sequencing was glioma tissue, nonneoplastic brain tissue, or PBMCs (not recorded which). The CDR3 spells CASSFPSGTQYF. The CDR3 coding sequence is TGTGCCAGCAGCTTCCCCTCGGGTACGCAGTATTTT.